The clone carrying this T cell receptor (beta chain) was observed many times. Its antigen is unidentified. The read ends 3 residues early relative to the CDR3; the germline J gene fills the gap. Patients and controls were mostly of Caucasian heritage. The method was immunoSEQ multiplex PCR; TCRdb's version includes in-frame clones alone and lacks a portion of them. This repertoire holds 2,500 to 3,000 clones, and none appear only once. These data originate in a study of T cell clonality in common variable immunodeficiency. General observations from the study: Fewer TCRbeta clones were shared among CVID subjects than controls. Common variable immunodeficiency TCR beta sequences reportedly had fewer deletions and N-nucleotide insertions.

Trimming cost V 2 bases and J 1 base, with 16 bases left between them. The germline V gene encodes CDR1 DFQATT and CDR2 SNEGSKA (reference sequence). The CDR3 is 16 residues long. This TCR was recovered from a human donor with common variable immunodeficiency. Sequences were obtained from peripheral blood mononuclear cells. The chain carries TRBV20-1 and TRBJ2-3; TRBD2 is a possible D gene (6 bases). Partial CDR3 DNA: TGCAGTGCTAGAAGCCCAAGGTGGGGGGGCACAGATACG. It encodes CSARSPRWGGTDT. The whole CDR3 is CSARSPRWGGTDTQYF.